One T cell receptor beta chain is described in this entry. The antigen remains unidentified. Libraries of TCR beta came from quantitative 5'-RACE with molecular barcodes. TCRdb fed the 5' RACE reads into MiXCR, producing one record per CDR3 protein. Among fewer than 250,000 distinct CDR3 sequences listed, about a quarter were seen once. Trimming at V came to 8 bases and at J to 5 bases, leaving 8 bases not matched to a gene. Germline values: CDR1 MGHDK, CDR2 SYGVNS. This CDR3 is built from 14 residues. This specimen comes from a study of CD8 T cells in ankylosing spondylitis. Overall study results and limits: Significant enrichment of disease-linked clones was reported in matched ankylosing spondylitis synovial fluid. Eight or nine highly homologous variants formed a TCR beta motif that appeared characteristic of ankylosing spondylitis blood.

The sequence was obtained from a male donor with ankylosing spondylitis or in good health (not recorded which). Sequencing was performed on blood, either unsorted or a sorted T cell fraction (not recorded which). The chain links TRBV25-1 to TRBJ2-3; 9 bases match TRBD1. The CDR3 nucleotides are TGTGCCAGCGGACTGACAGGGGGGGGAGATACGCAGTATTTT. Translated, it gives CASGLTGGGDTQYF.